The clone carrying this T cell receptor (beta chain) was recorded at least ten times. Its antigen is not known. These data belong to a study of T cells after yellow fever vaccination. Template switching with 5'RACE generated the TCR cDNA and added a universal primer site and UMIs. TCRdb passed the 5' RACE reads through MiXCR, listing each CDR3 protein once. The table includes hundreds of thousands of distinct CDR3 sequences, 9% to 15% detected once. V shed 11 bases and J 0 bases; nucleotides not matched to a gene: 15. The CDR3 contains 18 residues. Looked up from germline, CDR1 is ENHRY and CDR2 is SYGVKD. Study results and limitations: One caveat is that FACS-sorted repertoires could contain abundant clonotypes contaminating from the bulk population.

The clonotype was recovered from a man aged 25-45 years who received the YFV17D yellow fever vaccine. Material: PBMCs, obtained on the day of the yellow fever booster vaccination. The rearrangement uses TRBV10-3 and TRBJ2-6; TRBD2 matches at 8 bases. The CDR3 bases are TGTGCCTCCCGAGTGGCGGGGGGATCCCTCTCTGGGGCCAACGTCCTGACTTTC. It codes for CASRVAGGSLSGANVLTF.